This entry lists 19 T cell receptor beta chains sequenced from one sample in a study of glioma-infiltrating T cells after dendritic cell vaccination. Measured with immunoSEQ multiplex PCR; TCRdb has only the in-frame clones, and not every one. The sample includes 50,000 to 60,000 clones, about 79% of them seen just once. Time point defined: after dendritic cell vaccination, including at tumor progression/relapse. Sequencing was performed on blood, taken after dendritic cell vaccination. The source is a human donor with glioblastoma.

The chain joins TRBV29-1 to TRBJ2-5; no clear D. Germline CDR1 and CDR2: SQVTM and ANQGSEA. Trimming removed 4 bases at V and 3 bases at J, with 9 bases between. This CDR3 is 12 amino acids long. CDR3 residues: CSVGSFEETQYF. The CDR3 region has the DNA TGCAGCGTTGGGAGCTTCGAAGAGACCCAGTACTTC.

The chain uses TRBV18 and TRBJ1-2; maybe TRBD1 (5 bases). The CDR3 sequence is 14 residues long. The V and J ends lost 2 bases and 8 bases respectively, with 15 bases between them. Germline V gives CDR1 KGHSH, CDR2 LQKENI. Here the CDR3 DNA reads TGTGCCAGCTCACCAAGTCCAGGGAGGGACGGCTACACCTTC. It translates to CASSPSPGRDGYTF.

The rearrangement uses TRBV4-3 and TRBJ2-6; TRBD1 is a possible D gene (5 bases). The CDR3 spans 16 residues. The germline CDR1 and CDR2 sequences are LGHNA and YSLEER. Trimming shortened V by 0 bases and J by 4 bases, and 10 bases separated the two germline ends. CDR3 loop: CASSQDAGSGANVLTF. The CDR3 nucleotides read TGCGCCAGCAGCCAAGATGCAGGGTCCGGGGCCAACGTCCTGACTTTC.

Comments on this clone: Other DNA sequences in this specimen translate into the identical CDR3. CDR3 residues: CAWSLGGGVTDTQYF. The CDR3 DNA reads as TGTGCCTGGAGTTTGGGGGGGGGAGTCACAGATACGCAGTATTTT. The V gene is TRBV30, the J gene TRBJ2-3; 7 bases line up with TRBD2. The J segment lost 2 bases and the V segment lost 2 bases, leaving 7 bases of the junction unmatched. CDR3 length: 15 amino acids. Germline-derived CDR1 and CDR2 are GTSNPN and SVGIG (reference sequence).

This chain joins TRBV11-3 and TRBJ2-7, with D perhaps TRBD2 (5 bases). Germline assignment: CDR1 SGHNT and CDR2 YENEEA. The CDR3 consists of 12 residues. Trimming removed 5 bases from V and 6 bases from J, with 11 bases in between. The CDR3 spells CASSLGVGEQYF. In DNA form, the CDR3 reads TGTGCCAGCAGCCTCGGGGTAGGCGAGCAGTACTTC.

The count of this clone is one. CDR3 region: CASSTAAATNEKLFF. The CDR3 DNA reads as TGCGCCAGCAGCACTGCTGCTGCAACTAATGAAAAACTGTTTTTT. The chain combines TRBV5-1 with TRBJ1-4; D ambiguous. In germline, CDR1 is SGHRS, CDR2 YFSETQ. CDR3 size: 15 residues. V was cut by 4 bases and J by 0 bases, with 10 bases left in between.

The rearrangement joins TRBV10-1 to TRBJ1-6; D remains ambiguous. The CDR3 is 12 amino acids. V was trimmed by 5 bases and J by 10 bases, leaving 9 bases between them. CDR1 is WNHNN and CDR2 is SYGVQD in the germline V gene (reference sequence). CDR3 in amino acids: CASSSETSPLHF. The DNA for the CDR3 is TGCGCCAGCAGTAGCGAAACCTCACCCCTCCACTTT.

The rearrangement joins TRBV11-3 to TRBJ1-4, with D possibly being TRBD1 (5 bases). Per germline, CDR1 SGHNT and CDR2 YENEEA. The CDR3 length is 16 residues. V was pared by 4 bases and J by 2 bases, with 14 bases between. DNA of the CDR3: TGTGCCAGCAGCTCCCCCAGGGAGGGCACTAATGAAAAACTGTTTTTT. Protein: CASSSPREGTNEKLFF.

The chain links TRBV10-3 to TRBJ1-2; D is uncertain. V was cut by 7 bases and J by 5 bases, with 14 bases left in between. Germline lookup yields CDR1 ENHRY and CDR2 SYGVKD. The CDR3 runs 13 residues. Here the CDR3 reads CAINGEAAYGYTF. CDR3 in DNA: TGTGCCATCAACGGAGAGGCCGCATATGGCTACACCTTC.

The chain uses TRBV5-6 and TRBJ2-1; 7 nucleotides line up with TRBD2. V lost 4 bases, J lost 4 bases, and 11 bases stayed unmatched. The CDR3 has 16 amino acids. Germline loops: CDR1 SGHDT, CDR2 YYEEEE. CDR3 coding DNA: TGTGCCAGCAGCGCTCCAGGAGGCGGGGGTTACAATGAGCAGTTCTTC. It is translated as CASSAPGGGGYNEQFF.

The CDR3 coding sequence is TGTGCCAGCAGCCTCGGACAGGGTCCGGACAATGAGCAGTTCTTC. The encoded protein is CASSLGQGPDNEQFF. The chain couples TRBV11-1 to TRBJ2-1; TRBD1 matches 8 bases. The germline gives CDR1 SGHAT, CDR2 FQDESV (reference sequence). This CDR3 spans 15 amino acids. V dropped 5 bases and J dropped 5; count of bases not matched to a gene: 8. Supplemented by reference TRBV11-1 and TRBJ2-1, the full variable domain reads EAEVAQSPRYKITEKSQAVAFWCDPISGHATLYWYRQILGQGPELLVQFQDESVVDDSQLPKDRFSAERLKGVDSTLKIQPAELGDSAMYLCASSLGQGPDNEQFFGPGTRLTVL.

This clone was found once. As DNA, the CDR3 is TGTGCCAGCAGTTTCGACTCTAGCACAGATACGCAGTATTTT. This translates into CASSFDSSTDTQYF. This chain links TRBV2 with TRBJ2-3, with D uncertain. CDR1 SNHLY and CDR2 FYNNEI come from the germline V gene. This CDR3 contains 14 residues. V lost 5 bases and J 0 bases, leaving 9 bases between the germline ends.

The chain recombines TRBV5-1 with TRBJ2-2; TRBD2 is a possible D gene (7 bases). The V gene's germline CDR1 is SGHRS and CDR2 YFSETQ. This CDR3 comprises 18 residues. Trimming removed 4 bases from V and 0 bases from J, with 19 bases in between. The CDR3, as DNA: TGCGCCAGCAGCCTTAGACGGGGGGCGAGAGCGAACACCGGGGAGCTGTTTTTT. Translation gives CASSLRRGARANTGELFF.

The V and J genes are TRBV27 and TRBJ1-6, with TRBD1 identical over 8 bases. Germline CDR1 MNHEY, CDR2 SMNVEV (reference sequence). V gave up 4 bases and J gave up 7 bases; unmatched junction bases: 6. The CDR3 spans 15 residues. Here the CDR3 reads CASSSGQGLNSPLHF. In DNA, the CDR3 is TGTGCCAGCAGTTCCGGACAGGGCCTAAATTCACCCCTCCACTTT.

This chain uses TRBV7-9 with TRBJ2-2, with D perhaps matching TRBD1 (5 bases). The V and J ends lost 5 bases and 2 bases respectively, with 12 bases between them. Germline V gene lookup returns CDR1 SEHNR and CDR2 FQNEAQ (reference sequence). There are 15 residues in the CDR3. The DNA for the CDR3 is TGTGCCAGCAGCCCCCAAGGACACAACACCGGGGAGCTGTTTTTT. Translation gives CASSPQGHNTGELFF.

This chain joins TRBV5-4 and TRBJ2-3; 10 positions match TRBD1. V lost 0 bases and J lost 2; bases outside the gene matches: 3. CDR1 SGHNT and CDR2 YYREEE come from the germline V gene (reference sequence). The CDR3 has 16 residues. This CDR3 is CASSLGQGAPTDTQYF. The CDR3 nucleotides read TGTGCCAGCAGCTTGGGACAGGGGGCCCCCACAGATACGCAGTATTTT.

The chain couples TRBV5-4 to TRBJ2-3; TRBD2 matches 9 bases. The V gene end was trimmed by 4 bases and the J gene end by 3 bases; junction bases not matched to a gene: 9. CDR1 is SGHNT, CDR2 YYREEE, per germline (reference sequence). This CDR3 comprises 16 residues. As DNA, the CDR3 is TGTGCCAGCAGCACGACTAGCGGTTCGGGGACAGATACGCAGTATTTT. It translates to CASSTTSGSGTDTQYF.

The CDR3 loop reads CAWRGDRGHNNEQFF. For the CDR3, the DNA is TGTGCCTGGCGGGGGGACAGGGGGCACAACAATGAGCAGTTCTTC. This chain connects TRBV30 to TRBJ2-1; 12 nucleotides match TRBD1. Germline V gene data show CDR1 as GTSNPN and CDR2 as SVGIG (reference sequence). V lost 5 bases to trimming and J lost 5 bases; unmatched junction nucleotides: 7. The CDR3 runs to 15 residues. Combining the CDR3 with reference TRBV30 and TRBJ2-1 gives the whole variable domain SQTIHQWPATLVQPVGSPLSLECTVEGTSNPNLYWYRQAAGRGLQLLFYSVGIGQISSEVPQNLSASRPQDRQFILSSKKLLLSDSGFYLCAWRGDRGHNNEQFFGPGTRLTVL.

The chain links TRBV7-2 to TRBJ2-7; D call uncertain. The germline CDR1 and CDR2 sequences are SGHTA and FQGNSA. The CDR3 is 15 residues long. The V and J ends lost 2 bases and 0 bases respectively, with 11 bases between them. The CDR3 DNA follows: TGTGCCAGCAGCTTAATGTCTACCAACTCCTACGAGCAGTACTTC. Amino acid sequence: CASSLMSTNSYEQYF.